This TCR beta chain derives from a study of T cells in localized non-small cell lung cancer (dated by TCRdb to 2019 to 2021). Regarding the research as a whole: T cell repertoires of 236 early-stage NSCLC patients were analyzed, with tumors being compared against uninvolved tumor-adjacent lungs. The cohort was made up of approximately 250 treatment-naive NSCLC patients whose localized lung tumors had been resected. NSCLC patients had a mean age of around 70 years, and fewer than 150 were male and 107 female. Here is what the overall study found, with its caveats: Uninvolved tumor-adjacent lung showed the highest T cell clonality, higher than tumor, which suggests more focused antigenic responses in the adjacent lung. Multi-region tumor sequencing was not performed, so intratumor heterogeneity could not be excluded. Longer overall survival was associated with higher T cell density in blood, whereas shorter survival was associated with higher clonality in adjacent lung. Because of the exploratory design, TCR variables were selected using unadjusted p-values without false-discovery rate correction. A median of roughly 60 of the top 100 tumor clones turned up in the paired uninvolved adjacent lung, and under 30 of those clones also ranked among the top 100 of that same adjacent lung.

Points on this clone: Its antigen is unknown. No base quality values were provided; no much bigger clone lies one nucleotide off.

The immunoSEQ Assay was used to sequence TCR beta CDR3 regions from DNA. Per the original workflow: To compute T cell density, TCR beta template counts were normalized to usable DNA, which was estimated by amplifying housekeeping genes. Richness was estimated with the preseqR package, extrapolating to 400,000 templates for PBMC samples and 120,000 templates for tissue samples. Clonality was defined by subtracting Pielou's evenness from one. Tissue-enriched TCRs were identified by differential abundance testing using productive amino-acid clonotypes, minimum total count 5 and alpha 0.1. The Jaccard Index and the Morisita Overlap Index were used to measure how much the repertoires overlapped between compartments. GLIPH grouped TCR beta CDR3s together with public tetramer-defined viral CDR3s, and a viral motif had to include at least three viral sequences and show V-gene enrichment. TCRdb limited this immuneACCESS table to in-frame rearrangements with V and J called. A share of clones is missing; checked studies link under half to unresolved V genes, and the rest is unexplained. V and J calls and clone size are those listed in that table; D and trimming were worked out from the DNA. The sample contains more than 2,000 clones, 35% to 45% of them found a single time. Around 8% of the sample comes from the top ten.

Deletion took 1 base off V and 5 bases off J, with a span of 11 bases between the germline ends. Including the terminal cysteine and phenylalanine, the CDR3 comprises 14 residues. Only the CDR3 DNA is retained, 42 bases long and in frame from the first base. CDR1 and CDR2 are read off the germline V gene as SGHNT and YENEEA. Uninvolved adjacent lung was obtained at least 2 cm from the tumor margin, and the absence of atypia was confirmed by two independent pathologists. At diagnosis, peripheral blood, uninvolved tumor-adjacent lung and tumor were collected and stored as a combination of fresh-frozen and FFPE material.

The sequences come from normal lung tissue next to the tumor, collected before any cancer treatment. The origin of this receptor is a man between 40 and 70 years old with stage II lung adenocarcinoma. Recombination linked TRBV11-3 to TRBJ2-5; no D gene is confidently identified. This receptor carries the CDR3 CASSLGWERETQYF. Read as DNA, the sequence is TGTGCCAGCAGCTTAGGTTGGGAACGCGAGACCCAGTACTTC.